The T cell receptor beta chain described here comes from a study of early T cells in non-severe SARS-CoV-2 infection. The CDR3 runs to 15 residues. Germline V gene lookup returns CDR1 MNHNS and CDR2 SASEGT. The V gene lost 3 bases and the J gene lost 0 bases, with 11 bases spanning the gap. Ten or more counts support this clonotype. MiXCR, applied by TCRdb to the 5' RACE reads, yields one record per CDR3 protein. The sample shows roughly 71,000 distinct CDR3 sequences, 13% of them seen only once. The J gene is TRBJ1-1, the V gene TRBV6-1, with unresolved D. The sequence derives from an adult who was a healthcare worker with PCR-confirmed SARS-CoV-2 infection or an uninfected control (not recorded which). Sequencing used whole blood. In nucleotides, the CDR3 is TGTGCCAGCAGTGATCTACACCTCATGAACACTGAAGCTTTCTTT. Translating gives CASSDLHLMNTEAFF.